The sequence of this T cell receptor beta chain was determined in a study of cytomegalovirus exposure and HLA in healthy donors. The CDR3 totals 13 residues. Trimming pared 7 bases from V and 9 bases from J, leaving 16 bases between. CDR1 and CDR2 from the germline V gene are LNHDA and SQIVND (reference sequence). Study-wide results and limits: Sequencing depth roughly uniform across donors was assumed in presence/absence analyses. A later analysis, which compared TCR beta chains of equal frequency, found the HLA-associated ones more clonally expanded. In a later analysis, the majority of CMV-associated beta chains seemingly showed HLA restriction.

PCR employed 60 Vbeta and 13 Jbeta primers. Clones were read by immunoSEQ multiplex PCR, and TCRdb kept only the in-frame ones, dropping some. The data show 130,000 to 150,000 clones, 80% seen once. Comment on this clone: Its antigen is as yet unknown.

The chain uses TRBV19 and TRBJ2-1; D is possibly TRBD1 (5 bases). The sequenced material came from PBMCs. This receptor was obtained from a man aged 35 to 55 in good health and CMV-seronegative. The CDR3 sequence is CASTIQLGVEQFF. CDR3 bases: TGTGCCAGTACCATCCAGCTAGGGGTTGAGCAGTTCTTC.